Sequencing of this T cell receptor beta chain was carried out in a study of siplizumab effects on memory and regulatory T cells. Points from the study as a whole: Just a small share of alloreactive clones was traced back to unstimulated subsets. Naive T cells looked more diverse than memory cells and looked like major alloresponse contributors. Suppression by proliferating Tregs derived from siplizumab cultures was not verified.

Per individual sample, some 10^5 TCR templates were assayed. Clones were sequenced by immunoSEQ multiplex PCR, and TCRdb holds only the in-frame ones, with some missing. Altogether about 100,000 clones are present, just over 90% being singletons, with the ten largest covering 0.55% to 0.95%. Germline loops: CDR1 LNHDA, CDR2 SQIVND (reference sequence). This CDR3 has 14 amino acids. The V end was cut by 4 bases, the J end by 2 bases, with 9 bases between. With respect to this clone: Its specificity is unknown.

This TCR derives from a human donor in good health. The sample comprised Tregs sorted from blood. The chain combines TRBV19 with TRBJ1-3, with D tentatively TRBD1 (5 bases). The CDR3 coding sequence is TGTGCCAGTAGTACGGCGGGGGCTGGAAACACCATATATTTT. The encoded protein is CASSTAGAGNTIYF. The variable domain in full, completed from reference TRBV19 and TRBJ1-3, reads DGGITQSPKYLFRKEGQNVTLSCEQNLNHDAMYWYRQDPGQGLRLIYYSQIVNDFQKGDIAEGYSVSREKKESFPLTVTSAQKNPTAFYLCASSTAGAGNTIYFGEGSWLTVV.